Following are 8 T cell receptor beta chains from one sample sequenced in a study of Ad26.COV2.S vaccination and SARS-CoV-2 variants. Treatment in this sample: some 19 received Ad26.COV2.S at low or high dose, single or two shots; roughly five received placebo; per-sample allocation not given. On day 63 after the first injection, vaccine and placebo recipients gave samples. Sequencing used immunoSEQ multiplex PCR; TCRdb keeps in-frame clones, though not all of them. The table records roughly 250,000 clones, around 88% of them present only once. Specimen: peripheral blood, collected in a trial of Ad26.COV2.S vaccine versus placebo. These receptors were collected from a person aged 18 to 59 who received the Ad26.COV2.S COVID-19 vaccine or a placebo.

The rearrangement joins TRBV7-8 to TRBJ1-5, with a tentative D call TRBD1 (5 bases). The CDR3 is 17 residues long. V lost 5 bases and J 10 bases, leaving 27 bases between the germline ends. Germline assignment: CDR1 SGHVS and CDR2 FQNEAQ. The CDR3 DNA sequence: TGTGCCAGCAGCGTGACTGGGACGCCCGGGCGAATTACCCCCCAGCATTTT. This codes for CASSVTGTPGRITPQHF.

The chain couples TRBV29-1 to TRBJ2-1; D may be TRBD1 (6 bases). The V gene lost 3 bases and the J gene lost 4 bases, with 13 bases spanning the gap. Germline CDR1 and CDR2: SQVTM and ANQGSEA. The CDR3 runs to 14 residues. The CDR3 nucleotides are TGCAGCGTTGATCGTCAGGGGCCGTACAATGAGCAGTTCTTC. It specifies CSVDRQGPYNEQFF.

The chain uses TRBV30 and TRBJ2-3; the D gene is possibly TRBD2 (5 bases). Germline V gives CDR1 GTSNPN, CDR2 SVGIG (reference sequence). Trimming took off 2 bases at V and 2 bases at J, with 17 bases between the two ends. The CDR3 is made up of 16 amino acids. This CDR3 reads CAWSRGGPTPTDTQYF. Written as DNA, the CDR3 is TGTGCCTGGAGTAGAGGAGGACCTACACCCACAGATACGCAGTATTTT.

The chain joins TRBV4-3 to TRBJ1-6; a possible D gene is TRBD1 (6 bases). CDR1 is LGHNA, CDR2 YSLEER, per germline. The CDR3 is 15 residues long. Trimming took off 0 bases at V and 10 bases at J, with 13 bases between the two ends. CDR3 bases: TGCGCCAGCAGCCAAGATGCAGGGGCAGGCTCACCCCTCCACTTT. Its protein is CASSQDAGAGSPLHF.

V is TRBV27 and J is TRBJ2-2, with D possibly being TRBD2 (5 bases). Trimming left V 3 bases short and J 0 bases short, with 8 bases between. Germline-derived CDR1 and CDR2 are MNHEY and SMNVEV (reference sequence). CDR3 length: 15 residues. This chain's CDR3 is CASSFGGANTGELFF. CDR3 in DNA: TGTGCCAGCAGTTTTGGAGGTGCGAACACCGGGGAGCTGTTTTTT.

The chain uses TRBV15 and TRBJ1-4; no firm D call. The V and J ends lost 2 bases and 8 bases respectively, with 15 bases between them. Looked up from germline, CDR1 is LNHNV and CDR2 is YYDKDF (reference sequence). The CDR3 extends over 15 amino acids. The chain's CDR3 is CATSRRTLSHEKLFF. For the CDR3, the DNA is TGTGCCACCAGCAGAAGGACTTTGAGCCACGAAAAACTGTTTTTT.

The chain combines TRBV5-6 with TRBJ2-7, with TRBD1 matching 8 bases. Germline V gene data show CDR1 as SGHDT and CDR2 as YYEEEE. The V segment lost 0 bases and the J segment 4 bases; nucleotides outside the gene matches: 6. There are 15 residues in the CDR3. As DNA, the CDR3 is TGTGCCAGCAGCTTGGGCGCAGGGGGCATATACGAGCAGTACGTC. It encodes CASSLGAGGIYEQYV.

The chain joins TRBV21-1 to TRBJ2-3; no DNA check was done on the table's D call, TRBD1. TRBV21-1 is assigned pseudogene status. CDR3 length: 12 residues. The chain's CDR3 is CARQVGTDTQYF. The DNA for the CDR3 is TGTGCCAGGCAGGTCGGCACAGATACGCAGTATTTT.